The 10 T cell receptor beta chains below come from one sample, sequenced in a study of breast tumors, draining lymph nodes, adjacent tissues. TCRdb independently ran MiXCR on the multiplex PCR reads; one entry per CDR3 protein. Of around 230,000 distinct CDR3 sequences in the sample, less than 40% were seen once. Breast cancer patients provided tissue from their axillary draining lymph nodes. Sequences were obtained from axillary lymph node tissue. The receptors were gathered from a female donor with breast cancer. Some clones in this sample may be carry-over from other donors' samples.

The chain couples TRBV20-1 to TRBJ2-5; TRBD2 aligns across 10 bases. The CDR3 length is 14 residues. V lost 1 base, J lost 5 bases, and 4 bases stayed unmatched. Germline V lookup: CDR1 DFQATT, CDR2 SNEGSKA (reference sequence). In DNA form, the CDR3 reads TGCAGTGCTAGAGGGCTAGCGGGAGAGGAGACCCAGTACTTC. This sequence encodes CSARGLAGEETQYF.

The table lists this clonotype with a count of one. The chain employs TRBV5-1 and TRBJ1-1; D remains ambiguous. Germline CDR1 reads SGHRS; CDR2 reads YFSETQ. V lost 5 bases and J 2 bases, leaving 10 bases between the germline ends. CDR3 size: 13 residues. The CDR3 loop reads CASRDRTNTEAFF. CDR3 nucleotides: TGCGCCAGCAGGGACCGAACAAACACTGAAGCTTTCTTT.

This clonotype was seen repeatedly, ten times or more. This chain uses TRBV6-1 with TRBJ1-2; the D gene is possibly TRBD1 (6 bases). Per the germline V gene, CDR1 is MNHNS and CDR2 is SASEGT. V was cut by 0 bases and J by 4 bases, with 12 bases left in between. There are 15 residues in the CDR3. CDR3 bases: TGTGCCAGCAGTGAAGCGACCTCCAGGGGCTATGGCTACACCTTC. It is translated as CASSEATSRGYGYTF.

This clonotype was seen repeatedly, ten times or more. The chain recombines TRBV3-1 with TRBJ1-2; D uncertain. CDR1 is LGHDT and CDR2 is YNNKEL in the germline V gene (reference sequence). V was pared by 1 base and J by 8 bases, with 8 bases between. CDR3 length: 12 amino acids. CDR3 region: CASSQGLGGYTF. As DNA, the CDR3 is TGTGCCAGCAGCCAAGGTCTTGGGGGCTACACCTTC.

About this clonotype: A much bigger clone sits one base away, suggesting this may be a read error. This chain links TRBV10-3 with TRBJ1-6; D is unclear. The CDR3 is 13 amino acids. The germline V gene has CDR1 ENHRY and CDR2 SYGVKD. V was trimmed by 5 bases and J by 7 bases, leaving 9 bases between them. CDR3 DNA sequence: TGTGCCATCAGTCAGCTAGGGAATTCACCCCTCCACTTT. Translating it yields CAISQLGNSPLHF.

This clonotype was counted ten times or more. V and J are TRBV12-3 or TRBV12-4 and TRBJ1-3, with D uncertain. This CDR3 is 14 amino acids long. V shed 6 bases and J shed 5 bases, with 14 bases lying between them. CDR3 sequence reads: CASSNLQERNTIYF. The CDR3 nucleotides are TGTGCCAGCAGCAATCTCCAGGAAAGAAACACCATATATTTT.

This clonotype was detected ten times or more. The rearrangement uses TRBV2 and TRBJ2-3; D could derive from TRBD1 or TRBD2 (5 bases each). Trimming stripped 6 bases from V and 6 bases from J, with 19 bases between. Germline assignment: CDR1 SNHLY and CDR2 FYNNEI. CDR3 size: 15 residues. The CDR3 loop is CASSNRDPVYDTQYF. The CDR3 DNA reads TGTGCCAGCAGCAACCGGGACCCGGTTTACGATACGCAGTATTTT.

This clonotype was found a few times. The chain combines TRBV2 with TRBJ1-1, with 7 nucleotides matching TRBD1. V dropped 3 bases and J dropped 5; count of bases not matched to a gene: 6. The CDR3 consists of 14 residues. Germline V lookup: CDR1 SNHLY, CDR2 FYNNEI. For the CDR3, the DNA is TGTGCCAGCAGTGACCACAGGGGTTTAACTGAAGCTTTCTTT. Residues: CASSDHRGLTEAFF.

In this sample, this clonotype turned up many times. The J gene is TRBJ2-7, the V gene TRBV20-1, with D unresolved. V gave up 0 bases and J gave up 6 bases, with 15 bases separating them. The germline gives CDR1 DFQATT, CDR2 SNEGSKA (reference sequence). This CDR3 spans 14 amino acids. The CDR3 region has the DNA TGCAGTGCTAGAGATAGAATTAGAACCAGCGAGCAGTACTTC. Translated: CSARDRIRTSEQYF.

About this clonotype: Because the CDR3's place on the DNA is in doubt, the DNA is left out and the CDR3 is given as listed by TCRdb. The chain employs TRBV7-9 and TRBJ2-3; TRBD2, as called in the table, went unchecked against the DNA. The CDR3 is 21 amino acids in total, end residues counted. The V gene's germline CDR1 is SEHNR and CDR2 FQNEAQ (reference sequence). CDR3 in amino acids: CASSFYICSAPGGGVTDTQYF.